Each of the 23 T cell receptor beta chains below was sequenced from the same sample in a study of control samples from healthy donors and cancer patients. The repertoire was sequenced with immunoSEQ multiplex PCR; TCRdb's copy has only in-frame clones and lacks some. The table shows 95,000 to 100,000 clones, with about 89% occurring only once. Sequences were obtained from blood. The receptors stem from a man aged 30 to 45 in good health.

The rearrangement links TRBV19 to TRBJ2-2; D is perhaps TRBD2 (7 bases). Trimming removed 2 bases from V and 1 base from J, with 11 bases in between. The CDR3 has 16 amino acids. Germline V CDR1 and CDR2: LNHDA, SQIVND (reference sequence). The CDR3 sequence: CASSIRGAGNTGELFF. The CDR3 DNA is TGTGCCAGTAGTATACGGGGGGCAGGGAACACCGGGGAGCTGTTTTTT.

The chain uses TRBV6-5 and TRBJ2-3; D call uncertain. The CDR3 runs to 14 residues. Germline V gene lookup returns CDR1 MNHEY and CDR2 SVGAGI. With 1 base removed from V and 0 bases from J, the gap between germline ends came to 5 bases. The CDR3 sequence is CASSYFGSTDTQYF. For the CDR3, the DNA is TGTGCCAGCAGTTACTTCGGGAGCACAGATACGCAGTATTTT.

This chain links TRBV7-9 with TRBJ2-1; no clear D. CDR3 size: 14 residues. V was trimmed by 1 base and J by 10 bases, leaving 14 bases between them. The germline V gene has CDR1 SEHNR and CDR2 FQNEAQ (reference sequence). CDR3 sequence: CASSLEVVATEQFF. The CDR3 bases are TGTGCCAGCAGCTTAGAGGTGGTAGCCACCGAGCAGTTCTTC.

The gene calls are TRBV19 and TRBJ2-6; D is possibly TRBD1 (6 bases). Germline loops: CDR1 LNHDA, CDR2 SQIVND (reference sequence). Trimming pared 3 bases from V and 0 bases from J, leaving 18 bases between. The CDR3 sequence is 19 residues long. The CDR3 coding sequence is TGTGCCAGTAGTATTGACAGGCCGGCCCCCAGCTCTGGGGCCAACGTCCTGACTTTC. This encodes CASSIDRPAPSSGANVLTF.

V and J are TRBV13 and TRBJ2-7; TRBD1 matches 8 bases. The V segment lost 4 bases and the J segment 2 bases; nucleotides outside the gene matches: 4. Per germline, CDR1 PRHDT and CDR2 FYEKMQ (reference sequence). The CDR3 spans 14 residues. The CDR3 is CASSSGTGTYEQYF. For the CDR3, the DNA is TGTGCCAGCAGCTCCGGGACAGGAACCTACGAGCAGTACTTC.

This chain uses TRBV30 with TRBJ1-5; D remains unclear. Germline CDR1 is GTSNPN and CDR2 is SVGIG (reference sequence). This CDR3 contains 13 residues. The V end was cut by 0 bases, the J end by 6 bases, with 9 bases between. The CDR3 region has the DNA TGTGCCTGGAGTGTAGCAGGAGGTCAGCCCCAGCATTTT. Its protein product is CAWSVAGGQPQHF.

This clone was counted a few times. The chain recombines TRBV18 with TRBJ2-3; D could derive from TRBD1 or TRBD2 (5 bases each). Germline V gives CDR1 KGHSH, CDR2 LQKENI. Trimming left V 2 bases short and J 3 bases short, with 12 bases between. There are 15 residues in the CDR3. CDR3 sequence (DNA): TGTGCCAGCTCACCAGGACTGGGACGGACAGATACGCAGTATTTT. Residues: CASSPGLGRTDTQYF.

The V and J genes are TRBV7-2 and TRBJ2-5; 9 nucleotides align to TRBD2. Germline CDR1 is SGHTA and CDR2 is FQGNSA. J lost 4 bases, V lost 4 bases, and 10 bases had no gene match. The CDR3 length is 16 residues. The CDR3 protein is CASSSRGGRAPETQYF. The CDR3 coding sequence is TGTGCCAGCAGCTCACGGGGCGGGAGGGCCCCAGAGACCCAGTACTTC.

The chain links TRBV5-1 to TRBJ1-1, with a tentative D call TRBD1 (5 bases). The CDR3 covers 14 residues. V dropped 4 bases and J dropped 0 bases, with 10 bases sitting between them. Germline-derived CDR1 and CDR2 are SGHRS and YFSETQ. The CDR3 sequence: CASSEGRMNTEAFF. In nucleotides, the CDR3 is TGCGCCAGCAGCGAGGGACGGATGAACACTGAAGCTTTCTTT.

The chain combines TRBV7-9 with TRBJ2-2; no definite D call. The germline V gene has CDR1 SEHNR and CDR2 FQNEAQ (reference sequence). There are 13 residues in the CDR3. V was pared by 2 bases and J by 3 bases, with 4 bases between. In nucleotides, the CDR3 is TGTGCCAGCAGCTTACGGGACACCGGGGAGCTGTTTTTT. It yields the protein CASSLRDTGELFF.

The chain combines TRBV9 with TRBJ1-1; D is uncertain. The length of the CDR3 is 12 residues. V lost 2 bases to trimming and J lost 7 bases, with 9 bases between them. Germline V gene sequence: CDR1 SGDLS, CDR2 YYNGEE. CDR3 in DNA: TGTGCCAGCAGCGTCGATGGCAATGAAGCTTTCTTT. Its protein is CASSVDGNEAFF.

The rearrangement uses TRBV11-2 and TRBJ2-3, with D possibly matching TRBD1 (6 bases). Germline lookup yields CDR1 SGHAT and CDR2 FQNNGV. The CDR3 length is 15 residues. V was cut by 2 bases and J by 0 bases, with 9 bases left in between. DNA for the CDR3: TGTGCCAGCAGCTTAAGGACAGCAAGCACAGATACGCAGTATTTT. This codes for CASSLRTASTDTQYF. The full variable domain, in which reference TRBV11-2 and TRBJ2-3 provide the parts outside the CDR3, is EAGVAQSPRYKIIEKRQSVAFWCNPISGHATLYWYQQILGQGPKLLIQFQNNGVVDDSQLPKDRFSAERLKGVDSTLKIQPAKLEDSAVYLCASSLRTASTDTQYFGPGTRLTVL.

This clone was picked up one time. This chain links TRBV25-1 with TRBJ2-3; 7 nucleotides match TRBD1. CDR3 length equals 16 residues. Looked up from germline, CDR1 is MGHDK and CDR2 is SYGVNS. V was clipped by 2 bases and J by 3 bases; unmatched bases: 8. DNA of the CDR3: TGTGCCAGCAGTGAACGAAAGGGGGCAGTGACAGATACGCAGTATTTT. Residues: CASSERKGAVTDTQYF.

In its sample, this clone was seen a few times. V usage is TRBV7-9 and J usage is TRBJ1-2, with 12 bases fitting TRBD1. This CDR3 has 15 residues. V trimming: 4 bases; J trimming: 8 bases; junction bases outside the gene matches: 8. Germline assignment: CDR1 SEHNR and CDR2 FQNEAQ (reference sequence). CDR3 bases: TGTGCCAGCAGCTGGGGACAGGGGGCTGCGCAGGGCTACACCTTC. Protein: CASSWGQGAAQGYTF.

The chain joins TRBV5-5 to TRBJ2-5; 8 bases align to TRBD1. Looked up from germline, CDR1 is SGHKS and CDR2 is YYEKEE (reference sequence). CDR3 length equals 15 residues. With 3 bases clipped from V and 5 bases from J, the junction kept 9 bases outside the gene matches. In DNA form, the CDR3 reads TGTGCCAGCAGCTCCGGACAGGGTGGGCACGAGACCCAGTACTTC. This translates into CASSSGQGGHETQYF.

This chain connects TRBV7-9 to TRBJ2-7; 10 nucleotides align to TRBD2. Trimming cost V 4 bases and J 6 bases; bases outside gene matches: 12. The CDR3 is 16 residues long. The germline gives CDR1 SEHNR, CDR2 FQNEAQ (reference sequence). The CDR3 region has the DNA TGTGCCAGCAGCTCCCTTGCACTAGCGGGAACAGTCGAGCAGTACTTC. Protein product: CASSSLALAGTVEQYF. The variable domain in full, with the rest retrieved from reference TRBV7-9 and TRBJ2-7, is DTGVSQNPRHKITKRGQNVTFRCDPISEHNRLYWYRQTLGQGPEFLTYFQNEAQLEKSRLLSDRFSAERPKGSFSTLEIQRTEQGDSAMYLCASSSLALAGTVEQYFGPGTRLTVT.

The rearrangement links TRBV5-4 to TRBJ2-7; 11 nucleotides align to TRBD2. Germline V gene lookup returns CDR1 SGHNT and CDR2 YYREEE (reference sequence). This CDR3 spans 13 amino acids. The junction had 5 bases not matched to a gene; V was cut back by 2 bases and J by 10 bases. Here the CDR3 DNA reads TGTGCCAGCAGCTTCTTGACTAGCGGGGTACAGTACGTC. It translates to CASSFLTSGVQYV.

V is TRBV19 and J is TRBJ2-7, with TRBD1 identical over 7 bases. With V trimmed by 7 bases and J by 0 bases, 6 bases remained unmatched. CDR3 length: 14 amino acids. The V gene's germline CDR1 is LNHDA and CDR2 SQIVND (reference sequence). The CDR3 coding sequence is TGTGCCAGTACCTCGACAGGGAGCTCCTACGAGCAGTACTTC. Residues: CASTSTGSSYEQYF.

This clone was recorded once. CDR3 sequence: CAWSTKSNARARGTQYF. The DNA for the CDR3 is TGTGCCTGGAGTACCAAATCGAATGCCAGGGCGAGGGGGACCCAGTACTTC. This chain joins TRBV30 and TRBJ2-5, with D perhaps given as TRBD1 or TRBD2 (5 bases each). In germline, CDR1 is GTSNPN, CDR2 SVGIG (reference sequence). The length of the CDR3 is 17 residues. The V end was cut by 2 bases, the J end by 7 bases, with 26 bases between.

V and J are TRBV19 and TRBJ1-2; the match to TRBD1 covers 7 bases. Germline V gives CDR1 LNHDA, CDR2 SQIVND (reference sequence). V shed 9 bases and J 1 base; nucleotides not matched to a gene: 8. This CDR3 is 14 amino acids long. The CDR3 DNA reads as TGTGCCAGCGGGGGGACAGAATATAACTATGGCTACACCTTC. Protein product: CASGGTEYNYGYTF.

This clone was seen just once. The CDR3 reads CASSESGGRLNTEAFF. Written as DNA, the CDR3 is TGTGCCAGCAGTGAAAGCGGTGGCAGGCTCAACACTGAAGCTTTCTTT. V gene TRBV6-1 combines with J gene TRBJ1-1; D call uncertain. This CDR3 is 16 amino acids long. Germline CDR1 MNHNS, CDR2 SASEGT. Trimming shortened V by 2 bases and J by 2 bases, and 15 bases separated the two germline ends.

V usage is TRBV5-1 and J usage is TRBJ2-7; the D gene is possibly TRBD1 (6 bases). The CDR3 totals 13 residues. Germline values: CDR1 SGHRS, CDR2 YFSETQ. Deletions cut 2 bases from V and 6 bases from J, with 12 bases between. The CDR3 loop reads CASSLRQDSEQYF. The CDR3 DNA reads as TGCGCCAGCAGCTTAAGACAGGACTCCGAGCAGTACTTC.

This sequence joins TRBV30 and TRBJ2-1; the match to TRBD2 covers 15 bases. Germline V CDR1 and CDR2: GTSNPN, SVGIG (reference sequence). CDR3 size: 15 residues. V shed 2 bases, J shed 9 bases, and the junction held 5 bases outside the gene matches. CDR3 sequence (DNA): TGTGCCTGGAGTCCGGGACTAGCGGGAGGAGGTGAGCAGTTCTTC. This translates into CAWSPGLAGGGEQFF.